The 2 T cell receptor beta chains given below trace back to one sample, sequenced in a study of cytomegalovirus exposure and HLA in healthy donors. Both 60 Vbeta primers and 13 Jbeta primers went into the PCR. Assay used: immunoSEQ multiplex PCR; TCRdb lists only in-frame clones, some missing. The sample records 55,000 to 85,000 clones, 78% being singletons. The sequenced sample was PBMCs. The origin of the receptors is a man aged 18 to 30 in good health and CMV-seropositive.

A few counts support this clone. J is TRBJ2-7 and V is TRBV5-8, with D perhaps matching TRBD2 (6 bases). The CDR3 sequence is 14 residues long. CDR1 and CDR2 (germline): SGHTS, YDEGEE. Trimming left V 6 bases short and J 5 bases short, with 18 bases between. The CDR3 DNA follows: TGTGCCAGCATCCTGTGGGGGGAAGTGCACGAGCAGTACTTC. Protein sequence: CASILWGEVHEQYF.

The V call is TRBV6-5, the J call TRBJ1-1; 7 nucleotides line up with TRBD1. With 8 bases clipped from V and 1 base from J, the junction kept 7 bases outside the gene matches. Per germline, CDR1 MNHEY and CDR2 SVGAGI. The CDR3 has 14 amino acids. The CDR3 nucleotides read TGTGCCAGCCGCCCGGGACAGCCGAACACTGAAGCTTTCTTT. Translated: CASRPGQPNTEAFF.